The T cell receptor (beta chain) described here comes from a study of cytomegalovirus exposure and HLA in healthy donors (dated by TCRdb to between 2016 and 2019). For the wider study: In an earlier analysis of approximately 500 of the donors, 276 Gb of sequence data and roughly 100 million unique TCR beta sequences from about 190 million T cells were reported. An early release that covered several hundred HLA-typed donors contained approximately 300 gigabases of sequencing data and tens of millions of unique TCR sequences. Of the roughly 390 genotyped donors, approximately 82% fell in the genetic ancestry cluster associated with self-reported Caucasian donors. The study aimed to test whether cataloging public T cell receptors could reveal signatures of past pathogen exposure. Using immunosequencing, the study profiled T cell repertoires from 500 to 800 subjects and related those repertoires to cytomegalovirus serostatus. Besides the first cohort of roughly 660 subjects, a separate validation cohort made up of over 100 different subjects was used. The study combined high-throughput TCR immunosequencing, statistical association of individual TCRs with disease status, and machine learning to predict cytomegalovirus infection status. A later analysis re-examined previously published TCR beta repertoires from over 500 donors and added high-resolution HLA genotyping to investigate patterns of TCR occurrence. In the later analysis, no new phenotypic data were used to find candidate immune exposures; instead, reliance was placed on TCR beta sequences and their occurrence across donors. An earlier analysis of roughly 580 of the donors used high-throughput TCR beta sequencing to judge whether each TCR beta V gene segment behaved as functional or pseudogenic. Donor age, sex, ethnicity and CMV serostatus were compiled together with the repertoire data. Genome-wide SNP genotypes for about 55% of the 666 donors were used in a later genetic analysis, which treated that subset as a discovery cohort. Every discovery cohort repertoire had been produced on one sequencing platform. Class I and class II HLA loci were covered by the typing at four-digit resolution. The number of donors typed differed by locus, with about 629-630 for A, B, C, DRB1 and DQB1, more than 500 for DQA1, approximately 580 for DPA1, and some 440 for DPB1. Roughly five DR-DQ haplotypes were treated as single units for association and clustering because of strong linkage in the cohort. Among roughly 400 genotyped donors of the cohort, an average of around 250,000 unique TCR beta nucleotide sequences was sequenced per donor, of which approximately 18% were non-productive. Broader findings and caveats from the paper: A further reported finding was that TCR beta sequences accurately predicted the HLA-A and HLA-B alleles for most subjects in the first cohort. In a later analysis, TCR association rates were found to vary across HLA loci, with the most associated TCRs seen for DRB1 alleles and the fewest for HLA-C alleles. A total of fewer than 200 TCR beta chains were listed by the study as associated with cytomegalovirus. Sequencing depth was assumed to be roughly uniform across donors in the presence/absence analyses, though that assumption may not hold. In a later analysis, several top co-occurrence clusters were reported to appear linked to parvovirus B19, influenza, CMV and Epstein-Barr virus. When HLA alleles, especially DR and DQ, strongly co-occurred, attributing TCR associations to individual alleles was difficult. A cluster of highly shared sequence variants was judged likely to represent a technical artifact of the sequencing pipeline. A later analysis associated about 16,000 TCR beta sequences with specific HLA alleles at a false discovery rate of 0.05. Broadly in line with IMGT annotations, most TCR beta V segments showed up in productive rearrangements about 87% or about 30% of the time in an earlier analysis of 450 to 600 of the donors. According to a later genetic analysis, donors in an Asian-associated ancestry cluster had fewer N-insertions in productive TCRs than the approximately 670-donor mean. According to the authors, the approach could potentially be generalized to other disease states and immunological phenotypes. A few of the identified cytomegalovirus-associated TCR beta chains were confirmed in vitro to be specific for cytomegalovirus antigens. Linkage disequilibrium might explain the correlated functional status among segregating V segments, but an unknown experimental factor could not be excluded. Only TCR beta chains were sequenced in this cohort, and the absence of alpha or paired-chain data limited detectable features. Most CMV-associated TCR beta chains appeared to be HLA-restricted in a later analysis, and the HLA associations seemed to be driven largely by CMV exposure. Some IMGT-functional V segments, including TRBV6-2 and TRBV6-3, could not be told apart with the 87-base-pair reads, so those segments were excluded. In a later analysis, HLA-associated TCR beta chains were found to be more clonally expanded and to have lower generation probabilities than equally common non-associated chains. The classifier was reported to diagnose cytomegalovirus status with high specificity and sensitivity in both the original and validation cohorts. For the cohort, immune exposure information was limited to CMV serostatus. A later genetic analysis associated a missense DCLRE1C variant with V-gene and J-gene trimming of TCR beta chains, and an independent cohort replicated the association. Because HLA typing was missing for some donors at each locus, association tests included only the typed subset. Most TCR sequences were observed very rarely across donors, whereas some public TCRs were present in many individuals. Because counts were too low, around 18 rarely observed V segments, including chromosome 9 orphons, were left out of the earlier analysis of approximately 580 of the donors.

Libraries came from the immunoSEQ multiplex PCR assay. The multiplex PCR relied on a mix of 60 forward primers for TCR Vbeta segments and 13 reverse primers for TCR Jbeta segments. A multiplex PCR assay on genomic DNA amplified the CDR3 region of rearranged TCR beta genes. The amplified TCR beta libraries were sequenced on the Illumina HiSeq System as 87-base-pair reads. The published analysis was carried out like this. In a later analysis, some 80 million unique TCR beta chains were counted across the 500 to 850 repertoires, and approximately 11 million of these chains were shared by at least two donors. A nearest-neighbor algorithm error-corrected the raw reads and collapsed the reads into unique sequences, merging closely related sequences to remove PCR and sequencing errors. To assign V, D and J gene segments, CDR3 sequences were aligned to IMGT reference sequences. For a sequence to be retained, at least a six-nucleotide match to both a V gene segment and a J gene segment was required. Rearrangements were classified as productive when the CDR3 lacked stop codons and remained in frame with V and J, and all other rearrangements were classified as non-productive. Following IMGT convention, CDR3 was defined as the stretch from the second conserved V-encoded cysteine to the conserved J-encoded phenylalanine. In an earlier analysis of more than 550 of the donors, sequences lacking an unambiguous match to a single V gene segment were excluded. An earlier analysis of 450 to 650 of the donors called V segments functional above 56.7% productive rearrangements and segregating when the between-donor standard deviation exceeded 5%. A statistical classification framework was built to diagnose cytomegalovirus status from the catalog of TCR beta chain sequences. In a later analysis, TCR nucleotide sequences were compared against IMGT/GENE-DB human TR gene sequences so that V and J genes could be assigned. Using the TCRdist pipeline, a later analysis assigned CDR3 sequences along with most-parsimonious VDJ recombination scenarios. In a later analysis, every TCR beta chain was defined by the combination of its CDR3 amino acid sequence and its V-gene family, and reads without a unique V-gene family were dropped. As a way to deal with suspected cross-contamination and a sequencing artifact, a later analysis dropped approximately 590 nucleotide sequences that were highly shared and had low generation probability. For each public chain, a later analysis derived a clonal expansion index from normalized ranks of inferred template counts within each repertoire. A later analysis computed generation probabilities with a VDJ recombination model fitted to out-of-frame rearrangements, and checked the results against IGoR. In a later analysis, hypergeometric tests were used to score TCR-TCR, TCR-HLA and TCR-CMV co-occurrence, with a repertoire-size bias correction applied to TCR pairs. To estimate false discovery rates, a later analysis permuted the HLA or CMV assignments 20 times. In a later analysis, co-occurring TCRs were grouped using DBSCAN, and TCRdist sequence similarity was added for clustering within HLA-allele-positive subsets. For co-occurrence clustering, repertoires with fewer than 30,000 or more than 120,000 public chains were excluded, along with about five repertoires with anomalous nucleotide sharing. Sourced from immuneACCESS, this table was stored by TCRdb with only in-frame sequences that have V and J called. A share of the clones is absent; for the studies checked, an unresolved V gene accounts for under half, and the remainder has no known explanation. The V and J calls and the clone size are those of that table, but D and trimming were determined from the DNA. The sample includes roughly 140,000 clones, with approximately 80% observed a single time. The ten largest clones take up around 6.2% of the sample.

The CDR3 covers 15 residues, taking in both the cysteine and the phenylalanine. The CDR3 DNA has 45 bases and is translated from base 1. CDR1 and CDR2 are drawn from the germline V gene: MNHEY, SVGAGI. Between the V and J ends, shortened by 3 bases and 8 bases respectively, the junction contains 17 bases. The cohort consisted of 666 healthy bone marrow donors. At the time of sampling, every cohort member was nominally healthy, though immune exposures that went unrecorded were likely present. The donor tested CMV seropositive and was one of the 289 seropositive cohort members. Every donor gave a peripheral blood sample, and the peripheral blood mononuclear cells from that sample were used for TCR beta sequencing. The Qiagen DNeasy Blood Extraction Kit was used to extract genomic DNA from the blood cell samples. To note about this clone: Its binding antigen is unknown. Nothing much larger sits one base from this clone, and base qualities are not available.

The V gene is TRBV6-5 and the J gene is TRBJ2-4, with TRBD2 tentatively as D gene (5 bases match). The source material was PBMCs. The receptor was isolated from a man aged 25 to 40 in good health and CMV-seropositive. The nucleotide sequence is TGTGCCAGCAGTTATAGGTGGCCCGAGAGGGACATTCAGTACTTC. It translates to CASSYRWPERDIQYF.